Included here is one T cell receptor beta chain sequence, with context. Its matching antigen is unknown. These data originate in a study of identical twins. Study-wide points: With abundant cord blood beta clonotypes, insertions were fewer; memory repertoires showed no such pattern.

Trimming stripped 4 bases from V and 1 base from J, with 15 bases between. CDR1 is MNHEY, CDR2 SMNVEV, per germline (reference sequence). This CDR3 is 16 amino acids long. TCRdb independently ran MiXCR on the 5' RACE reads; one entry per CDR3 protein. The sample has over 550,000 distinct CDR3 sequences, 7.1% seen once. These data were also filed under a second study, of yellow fever vaccine responses in identical twins.

The chain links TRBV27 to TRBJ2-3; a weak D match, TRBD2 (5 bases). Sequenced sample: PBMCs. The receptor was derived from a woman aged 18 to 35 in good health. CDR3 nucleotides: TGTGCCAGCAGTTCCCGGGAAGTTGGGGGCACAGATACGCAGTATTTT. The encoded protein is CASSSREVGGTDTQYF.